This section outlines one T cell receptor (beta chain) sequence together with its context. Full-length variable regions came from constant-region reverse primers plus semi-nested Nested Universal Primer A PCR. TCRdb fed the 5' RACE reads into MiXCR, producing one record per CDR3 protein. Found here are roughly 56,000 distinct CDR3 sequences, 25% to 30% of them singletons; the top ten hold 2.3%. Germline CDR1 and CDR2: SGHVS and FQNEAQ. V was pared by 4 bases and J by 0 bases, with 9 bases between. The CDR3 has 14 residues. The chain has TRBV7-8 and TRBJ2-5; D uncertain. This receptor was taken from a female donor with breast cancer. The source material was tumor-infiltrating naive CD4+ T cells sorted from the breast tumor. Subset indicated: naive CD4+ T cells, CD4+CD45RA+CD25-. The CDR3 sequence is CASSSRRNQETQYF. The CDR3 DNA reads TGTGCCAGCAGCTCGAGACGGAACCAAGAGACCCAGTACTTC.